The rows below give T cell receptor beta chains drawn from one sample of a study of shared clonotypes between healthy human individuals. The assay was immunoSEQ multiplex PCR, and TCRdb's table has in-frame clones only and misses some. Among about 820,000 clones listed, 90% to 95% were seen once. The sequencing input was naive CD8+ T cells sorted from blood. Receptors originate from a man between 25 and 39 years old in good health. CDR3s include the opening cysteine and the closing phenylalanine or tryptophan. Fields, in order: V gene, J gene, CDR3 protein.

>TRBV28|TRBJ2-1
CASSLRDRTYNEQFF
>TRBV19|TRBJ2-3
CATEADTDTQYF
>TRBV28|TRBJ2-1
CASSRAVRDRRYNEQFF
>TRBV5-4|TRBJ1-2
CASPLIPGKTYGYTF
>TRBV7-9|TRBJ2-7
CASSSDNIYEQYF
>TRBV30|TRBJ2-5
CAWSGTSGSQYF
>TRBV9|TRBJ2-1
CASSPRGRESAYNEQFF
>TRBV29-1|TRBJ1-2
CSAAPLTEENGYTF
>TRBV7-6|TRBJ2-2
CASSPWDTGELFF
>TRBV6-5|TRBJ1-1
CASSPTARHPEAFF
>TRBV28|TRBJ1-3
CASSQLTDSGNTIYF
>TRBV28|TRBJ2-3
CASSLYVAGVTLDTDTQYF
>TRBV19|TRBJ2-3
CASRNLEGLDTQYF
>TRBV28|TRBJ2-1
CASSQWTSGSLSSYNEQFF
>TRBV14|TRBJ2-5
CASSQVGETQYF
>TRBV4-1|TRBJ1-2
CASSQVSQGARGYTF
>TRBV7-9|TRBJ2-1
CASSLVLYNEQFF
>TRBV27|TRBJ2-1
CASNPTSYGEQFF
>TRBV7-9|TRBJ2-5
CASSAGQGLQETQYF
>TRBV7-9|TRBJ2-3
CASSLAAGLTDTQYF
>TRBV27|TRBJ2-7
CASSLSNRYEQYF
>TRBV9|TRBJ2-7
CASSTGLAGPPDEQYF
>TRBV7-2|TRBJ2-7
CASSLGGGSLYEQYF
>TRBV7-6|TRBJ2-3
CASSSTHGGGTDTQYF
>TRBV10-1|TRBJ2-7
CASSEIGRGAQYF
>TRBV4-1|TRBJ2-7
CASSQVEGRGSYEQYF
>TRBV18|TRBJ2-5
CASSPPEDTETQYF
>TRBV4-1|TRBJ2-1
CASSHSLSPQSEQFF
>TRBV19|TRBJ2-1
CASSKGSANEQFF
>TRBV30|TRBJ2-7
CAWSVGGYYEQYF
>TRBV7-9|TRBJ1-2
CASSLASQEGNYGYTF
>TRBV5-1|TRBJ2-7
CASSTGLAGGPSEQYF
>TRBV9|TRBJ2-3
CASSVVSGDTQYF
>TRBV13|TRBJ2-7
CASSLGLGYEQYF
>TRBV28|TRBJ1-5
CASSLGVSNQPQHF
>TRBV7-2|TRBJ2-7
CASSFSYEQYF
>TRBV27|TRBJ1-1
CASSYQGANTEAFF
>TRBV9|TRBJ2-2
CASSVSGANTGELFF
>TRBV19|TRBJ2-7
CASSPSLATYEQYF
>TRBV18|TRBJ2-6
CASSPVGGSGANVLTF
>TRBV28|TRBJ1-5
CASSLIGQGGQPQHF
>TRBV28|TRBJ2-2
CASSGVWTGVENTGELFF
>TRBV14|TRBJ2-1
CASSQDRGLAGTYNEQFF